The next 2 T cell receptor beta chains were all read from a single sample in a study of T cell clonality in common variable immunodeficiency. Sequencing was performed with immunoSEQ multiplex PCR; in TCRdb, only in-frame clones are kept and a portion is missing. Recorded here are roughly 40,000 clones, none singletons. The sequencing sample was made of peripheral blood mononuclear cells. The receptors originated from a person aged 18 to 75 in good health.

There are many counts of this clone. The CDR3 end falls 3 residues outside the read, so it is completed with the germline J gene. V is TRBV7-6 and J is TRBJ2-1; 7 bases agree with TRBD1. The CDR3 has 17 amino acids. Per germline, CDR1 SGHVS and CDR2 FNYEAQ. V lost 5 bases, J lost 6 bases, and 16 bases stayed unmatched. The sequenced part of the CDR3 DNA is TGTGCCAGCAGCCCTACCCGCTTGACAGGGAATAGCAATGAG. Protein product: CASSPTRLTGNSNE. The CDR3, in full, reads CASSPTRLTGNSNEQFF.

This clone was seen repeatedly, ten times or more. The sequenced part of the CDR3 DNA is TGCGCCAGCAGCTACAGGGAGTCGGGTGAAAAA. It encodes CASSYRESGEK. In full, the CDR3 is CASSYRESGEKLFF. The chain has TRBV5-1 and TRBJ1-4; D perhaps matches TRBD1 (6 bases). The CDR3 end is not reached by the read, which stops 3 residues before it; the germline J gene fills it in. This CDR3 region has 14 residues. CDR1 is SGHRS, CDR2 YFSETQ, per germline. Trimming left V 3 bases short and J 7 bases short, with 13 bases between.